This T cell receptor beta chain was documented in a study of response to subunit inactivated influenza vaccine. Each CDR3 protein gets one entry after TCRdb re-called the RT-PCR reads with MiXCR. This sample has around 850,000 distinct CDR3 sequences; approximately 17% occur once, and the top ten carry roughly a tenth. V trimming: 3 bases; J trimming: 6 bases; junction bases outside the gene matches: 1. CDR3 length equals 11 residues. Germline CDR1 DFQATT, CDR2 SNEGSKA (reference sequence). Ten or more counts support this clonotype. Sequencing was performed on PBMCs from blood, taken roughly 5 days after vaccination. This clonotype originated in a man between 45 and 60 years old who received an inactivated influenza vaccine. The rearrangement links TRBV20-1 to TRBJ2-7; 8 bases map to TRBD1. The CDR3 loop reads CSARTGVEQYF. The CDR3 region has the DNA TGCAGTGCTAGGACAGGGGTCGAGCAGTACTTC.